The entry below gives a single T cell receptor (beta chain) sequence along with its context. Repertoires were generated with immunoSEQ multiplex PCR, while TCRdb's copy carries only in-frame clones and drops some. This sample has about 270,000 clones, with roughly 86% found just once. The source of the sample is a study of blood T cell repertoires in COVID-19. The junction had 1 base not matched to a gene; V was cut back by 0 bases and J by 2 bases. There are 14 residues in the CDR3. Germline V gene data show CDR1 as MNHEY and CDR2 as SVGEGT. This TCR came from a middle-aged man who had recovered from COVID-19. V usage is TRBV6-2 or TRBV6-3 and J usage is TRBJ2-7; 7 nucleotides agree with TRBD1. The material sequenced was peripheral blood. CDR3: CASSYSQGAYEQYF. CDR3 DNA: TGTGCCAGCAGTTACTCCCAGGGGGCCTACGAGCAGTACTTC.